The 13 T cell receptor beta chains presented below share a single source sample, sequenced in a study of T cells after yellow fever vaccination. TCRdb called the 5' RACE reads again in MiXCR, with one record for every CDR3 protein. Of about 310,000 distinct CDR3 sequences detected, approximately 3.8% appear once; the ten largest clones hold 23%. The sequences come from PBMCs, collected on the day of the yellow fever booster vaccination. All receptors come from a man younger than 35 who received the YFV17D yellow fever vaccine.

This clonotype occurred a few times. The J gene is TRBJ2-3, the V gene TRBV5-1; TRBD2 is a possible D gene (6 bases). Germline V gene lookup returns CDR1 SGHRS and CDR2 YFSETQ. The CDR3 loop spans 15 amino acids. Trimming took 3 bases from V and 4 from J, leaving 15 bases between them. CDR3 DNA sequence: TGCGCCAGCAGCTCACGGGGCAGGGAGGCAGATACGCAGTATTTT. Its translation: CASSSRGREADTQYF.

This clonotype was detected many times. This chain joins TRBV7-3 and TRBJ1-6; D remains ambiguous. The CDR3 sequence is 16 residues long. V gave up 1 base and J gave up 6 bases, with 13 bases separating them. In germline, CDR1 is SGHTA, CDR2 FQGTGA. CDR3 coding DNA: TGTGCCAGCAGCTTAATTCCCGCCGGGCCTAATTCACCCCTCCACTTT. Protein sequence: CASSLIPAGPNSPLHF.

This clonotype has at least ten counts. The CDR3 sequence is CASSFTSGGAAGELFF. The CDR3 DNA is TGTGCCAGCAGTTTTACTAGCGGGGGGGCCGCCGGGGAGCTGTTTTTT. This chain joins TRBV12-3 or TRBV12-4 and TRBJ2-2, with TRBD2 matching over 13 bases. The CDR3 loop spans 16 amino acids. The V gene end was trimmed by 3 bases and the J gene end by 6 bases; junction bases not matched to a gene: 4.

In its sample, this clonotype was seen a few times. This chain connects TRBV28 to TRBJ1-5; maybe TRBD1 (5 bases). Germline V CDR1 and CDR2: MDHEN, SYDVKM. V lost 10 bases and J lost 5, with 12 bases in between. The CDR3 contains 12 residues. The CDR3 DNA is TGTGCCATCGGGGGGACCCATCAGCCCCAGCATTTT. Encoded protein: CAIGGTHQPQHF.

This clonotype was recorded at least ten times. The rearrangement joins TRBV7-2 to TRBJ1-1; a weak D match, TRBD1 (6 bases). Germline CDR1 SGHTA, CDR2 FQGNSA. The V end lost 1 base, the J end lost 7 bases, and 10 bases lay between the germline ends. The CDR3 runs 13 residues. CDR3 nucleotide sequence: TGTGCCAGCAGCTTAGAGAGGGGGGGTGAAGCTTTCTTT. Its protein product is CASSLERGGEAFF.

This clonotype was detected a few times. The genes are TRBV14 and TRBJ2-3; D gene unclear. Between the trimmed V and J ends, which lost 4 bases and 4 bases, there was a span of 12 bases. In germline, CDR1 is SGHDN, CDR2 FVKESK. There are 14 residues in the CDR3. The CDR3 nucleotides read TGTGCCAGCAGCCTAGGACGGCCGTCAGATACGCAGTATTTT. Amino acids: CASSLGRPSDTQYF.

The chain employs TRBV5-4 and TRBJ2-7, with a weak D call TRBD1 (6 bases). The CDR3 has 15 amino acids. The germline gives CDR1 SGHNT, CDR2 YYREEE (reference sequence). Deletions cut 3 bases from V and 3 bases from J, with 16 bases between. This CDR3 is CASSSRDIGGYEQYF. The CDR3 nucleotides read TGTGCCAGCAGCTCGAGGGACATTGGGGGCTACGAGCAGTACTTC. Based on the CDR3 plus reference TRBV5-4 and TRBJ2-7, the full variable domain is ETGVTQSPTHLIKTRGQQVTLRCSSQSGHNTVSWYQQALGQGPQFIFQYYREEENGRGNFPPRFSGLQFPNYSSELNVNALELDDSALYLCASSSRDIGGYEQYFGPGTRLTVT.

Ten or more counts support this clonotype. The chain employs TRBV15 and TRBJ2-2; D gene uncertain. The CDR3 consists of 15 residues. CDR1 is LNHNV and CDR2 is YYDKDF in the germline V gene (reference sequence). V was clipped by 0 bases and J by 7 bases, with 12 bases between them. This CDR3 reads CATSRDREWDGELFF. In nucleotides, the CDR3 is TGTGCCACCAGCAGAGATCGAGAATGGGACGGGGAGCTGTTTTTT. Full variable domain (outside the CDR3, taken from reference TRBV15 and TRBJ2-2): DAMVIQNPRYQVTQFGKPVTLSCSQTLNHNVMYWYQQKSSQAPKLLFHYYDKDFNNEADTPDNFQSRRPNTSFCFLDIRSPGLGDTAMYLCATSRDREWDGELFFGEGSRLTVL.

This clonotype was recorded many times. CDR3 residues: CASSQASDEKLFF. As DNA, the CDR3 is TGCGCCAGCAGCCAGGCCTCCGATGAAAAACTGTTTTTT. The V and J genes are TRBV4-1 and TRBJ1-4, with no clear D. The germline V gene encodes CDR1 MGHRA and CDR2 YSYEKL. The CDR3 has 13 residues. V was clipped by 3 bases and J by 6 bases, with 8 bases between them.

This clonotype was picked up many times. The chain carries TRBV5-6 and TRBJ2-1, with unresolved D. The germline gives CDR1 SGHDT, CDR2 YYEEEE. The CDR3 contains 15 residues. Trimming pared 1 base from V and 5 bases from J, leaving 13 bases between. The CDR3 here is CASSLLGLSDNEQFF. The CDR3 DNA reads TGTGCCAGCAGCTTGCTGGGATTAAGTGACAATGAGCAGTTCTTC.

This clonotype was counted between two and nine times. The chain employs TRBV6-6 and TRBJ1-2, with TRBD1 matching over 8 bases. Germline trimming cut 7 bases from V and 7 bases from J; bases unmatched to any gene: 17. Per germline, CDR1 MNHNY and CDR2 SVGAGI (reference sequence). This CDR3 is 16 amino acids long. CDR3 DNA sequence: TGTGCCAGCAACATCGAGACAGGGGCCCTGTTAGGTGGCTACACCTTC. It yields the protein CASNIETGALLGGYTF.

This clonotype has more than one count but fewer than ten. V usage is TRBV5-1 and J usage is TRBJ2-5, with 8 bases identical to TRBD1. The CDR3 covers 15 residues. Losses at the gene ends were 0 bases for V and 5 bases for J; bases not matched to a gene: 6. Per germline, CDR1 SGHRS and CDR2 YFSETQ. CDR3 nucleotides: TGCGCCAGCAGCTTGGCGCGACAGGGGATGGAGACCCAGTACTTC. This translates into CASSLARQGMETQYF.

For the CDR3, the DNA is TGTGCCATCAGCGATGGTCGAACAGATACGCAGTATTTT. Its translation is CAISDGRTDTQYF. The chain links TRBV10-3 to TRBJ2-3; D is uncertain. The CDR3 covers 13 residues. Between the trimmed V and J ends, which lost 6 bases and 3 bases, there was a span of 10 bases. CDR1 ENHRY and CDR2 SYGVKD come from the germline V gene.